Included here is one T cell receptor beta chain sequence, with context. This sample's TCRbeta library carried unique molecular identifier barcodes. Each CDR3 protein gets one entry after TCRdb re-called the PCR reads with MiXCR. Here the sample spans 400,000 to 500,000 distinct CDR3 sequences, approximately 11% being singletons. This specimen belongs to a study of T-cell reconstitution after alpha-beta-depleted transplantation in children. The V and J ends lost 7 bases and 1 base respectively, with 7 bases between them. This CDR3 is 13 amino acids long. Germline CDR1 and CDR2: LNHDA and SQIVND (reference sequence).

Sequencing used PBMCs from the stem cell graft donor, obtained from the stem cell graft. The chain is built from TRBV19 and TRBJ2-2; D is unresolved. The TCR comes from a human donor who donated a stem cell graft to a child with acute myeloid leukemia. The CDR3: CASTYGNTGELFF. The CDR3 bases are TGTGCCAGTACCTACGGGAACACCGGGGAGCTGTTTTTT.